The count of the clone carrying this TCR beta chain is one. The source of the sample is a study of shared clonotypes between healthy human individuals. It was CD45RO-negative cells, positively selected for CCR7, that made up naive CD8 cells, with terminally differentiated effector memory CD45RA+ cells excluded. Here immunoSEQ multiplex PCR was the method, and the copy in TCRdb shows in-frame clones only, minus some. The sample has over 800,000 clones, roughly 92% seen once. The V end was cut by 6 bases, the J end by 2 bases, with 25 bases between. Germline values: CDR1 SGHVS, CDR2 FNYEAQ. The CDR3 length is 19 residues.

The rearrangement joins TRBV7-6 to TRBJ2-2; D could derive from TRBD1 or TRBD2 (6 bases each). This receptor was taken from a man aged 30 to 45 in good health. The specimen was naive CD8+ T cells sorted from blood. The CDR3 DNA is TGTGCCAGCAGGTCAGGGGCTAGCGCGGTACCGCCAAACACCGGGGAGCTGTTTTTT. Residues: CASRSGASAVPPNTGELFF.